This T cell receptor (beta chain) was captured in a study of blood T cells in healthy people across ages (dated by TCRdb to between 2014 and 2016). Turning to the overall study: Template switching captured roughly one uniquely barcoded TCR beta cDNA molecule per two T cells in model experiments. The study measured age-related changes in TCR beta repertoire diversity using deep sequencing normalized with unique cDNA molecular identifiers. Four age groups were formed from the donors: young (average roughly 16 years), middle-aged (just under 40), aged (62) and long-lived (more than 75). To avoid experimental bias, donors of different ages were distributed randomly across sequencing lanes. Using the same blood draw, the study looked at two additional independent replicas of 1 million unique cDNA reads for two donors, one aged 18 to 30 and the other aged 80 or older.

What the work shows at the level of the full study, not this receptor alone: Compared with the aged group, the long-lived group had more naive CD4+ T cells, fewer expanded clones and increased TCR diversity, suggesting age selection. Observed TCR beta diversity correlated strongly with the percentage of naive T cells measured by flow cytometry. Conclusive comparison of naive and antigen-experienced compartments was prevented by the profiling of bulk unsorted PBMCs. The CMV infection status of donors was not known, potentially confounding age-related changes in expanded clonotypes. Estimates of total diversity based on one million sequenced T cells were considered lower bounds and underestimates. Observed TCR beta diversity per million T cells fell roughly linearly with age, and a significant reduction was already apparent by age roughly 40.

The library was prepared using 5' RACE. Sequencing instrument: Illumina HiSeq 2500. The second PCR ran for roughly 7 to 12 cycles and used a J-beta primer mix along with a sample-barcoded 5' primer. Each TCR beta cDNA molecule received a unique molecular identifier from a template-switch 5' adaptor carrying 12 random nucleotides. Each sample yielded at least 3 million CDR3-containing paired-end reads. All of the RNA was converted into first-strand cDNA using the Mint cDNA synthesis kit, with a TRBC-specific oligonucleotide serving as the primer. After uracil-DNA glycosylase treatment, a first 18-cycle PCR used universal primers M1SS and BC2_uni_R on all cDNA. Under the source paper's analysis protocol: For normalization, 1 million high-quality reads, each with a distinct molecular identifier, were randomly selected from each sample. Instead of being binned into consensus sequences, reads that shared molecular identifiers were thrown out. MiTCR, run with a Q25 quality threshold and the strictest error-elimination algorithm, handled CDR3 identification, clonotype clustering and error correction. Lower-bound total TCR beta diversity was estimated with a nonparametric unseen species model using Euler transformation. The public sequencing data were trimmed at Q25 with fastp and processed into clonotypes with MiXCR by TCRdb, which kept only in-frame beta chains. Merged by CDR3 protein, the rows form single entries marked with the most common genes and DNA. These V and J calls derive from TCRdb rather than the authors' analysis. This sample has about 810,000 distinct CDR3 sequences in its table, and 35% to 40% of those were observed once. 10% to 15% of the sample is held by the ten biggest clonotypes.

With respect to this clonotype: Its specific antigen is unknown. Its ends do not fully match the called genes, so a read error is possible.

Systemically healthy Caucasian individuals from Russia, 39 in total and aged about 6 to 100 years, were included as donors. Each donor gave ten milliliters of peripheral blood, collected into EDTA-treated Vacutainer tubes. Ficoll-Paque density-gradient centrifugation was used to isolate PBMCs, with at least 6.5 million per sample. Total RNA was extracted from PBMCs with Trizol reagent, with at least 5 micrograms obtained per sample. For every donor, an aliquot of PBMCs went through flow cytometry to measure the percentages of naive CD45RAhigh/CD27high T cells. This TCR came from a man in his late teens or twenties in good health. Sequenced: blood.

Read as DNA, the sequence is TGTGCCAGCCAACGGGACCGCACAGATAAGCAGTATTTT. Translated, it gives CASQRDRTDKQYF. The chain links TRBV4-2 with TRBJ2-3; the D match is possibly TRBD1 or TRBD2, with 5 bases aligned in each. From the germline V gene, CDR1 is LGHNA and CDR2 is YNFKEQ. Counted from cysteine to phenylalanine, this CDR3 has 13 amino acids. The CDR3 DNA has 39 bases and is translated from base 1.